The 28 T cell receptor beta chains presented below share a single source sample, sequenced in a study of blood T cell repertoires in COVID-19. The data were produced by immunoSEQ multiplex PCR, yet TCRdb's version contains in-frame clones alone and is incomplete. The data contain fewer than 350,000 clones, about nine tenths of them singletons. The specimen was PBMCs or T cells enriched from blood (not recorded which). Receptor source: a woman between 40 and 55 years old who had recovered from COVID-19.

V and J are TRBV30 and TRBJ1-4; D may be TRBD1 (5 bases). V was cut by 5 bases and J by 6 bases, with 10 bases left in between. This CDR3 region has 12 residues. The germline gives CDR1 GTSNPN, CDR2 SVGIG (reference sequence). The CDR3 loop reads CAWGGGDEKLFF. The DNA of the CDR3 is TGTGCCTGGGGCGGGGGAGATGAAAAACTGTTTTTT.

This clone occurred once. The chain joins TRBV18 to TRBJ1-1; D is unresolved. This CDR3 is 13 amino acids long. The V and J ends lost 6 bases and 4 bases respectively, with 12 bases between them. From germline, CDR1 is KGHSH and CDR2 LQKENI. CDR3 DNA sequence: TGTGCCAGCTCCCGTAGCACATCCACTGAAGCTTTCTTT. This sequence encodes CASSRSTSTEAFF.

Here the CDR3 reads CASSLAFGVDTQYF. The CDR3 region has the DNA TGTGCCAGCAGCTTAGCGTTCGGGGTTGATACGCAGTATTTT. This chain uses TRBV7-2 with TRBJ2-3; possibly TRBD2 for D (5 bases). The germline gives CDR1 SGHTA, CDR2 FQGNSA. The CDR3 loop spans 14 amino acids. With 0 bases removed from V and 6 bases from J, the gap between germline ends came to 10 bases. Variable domain in full (rest from reference TRBV7-2 and TRBJ2-3): GAGVSQSPSNKVTEKGKDVELRCDPISGHTALYWYRQSLGQGLEFLIYFQGNSAPDKSGLPSDRFSAERTGGSVSTLTIQRTQQEDSAVYLCASSLAFGVDTQYFGPGTRLTVL.

The J gene is TRBJ1-3, the V gene TRBV3-1 (or the pseudogene TRBV3-2); D perhaps matches TRBD1 (5 bases). CDR3 length: 15 amino acids. V was cut by 4 bases and J by 7 bases, with 17 bases left in between. Germline V gene lookup returns CDR1 LGHDT and CDR2 YNNKEL (reference sequence). The DNA of the CDR3 is TGTGCCAGCAGCCGTCCCGGGGAAGGGACTAACACCATATATTTT. Its protein is CASSRPGEGTNTIYF.

The rearrangement uses TRBV9 and TRBJ1-1; D is unclear. The V gene's germline CDR1 is SGDLS and CDR2 YYNGEE. The ends were cut back, 2 bases at V and 1 base at J, with 9 bases in the middle. CDR3 length equals 14 residues. The CDR3 DNA reads TGTGCCAGCAGCGTTACCGGGTCGAACACTGAAGCTTTCTTT. Protein product: CASSVTGSNTEAFF.

This sequence joins TRBV7-2 and TRBJ1-2, with D possibly matching TRBD1 (6 bases). CDR1 and CDR2 (germline): SGHTA, FQGNSA. This CDR3 has 15 residues. The V gene lost 4 bases and the J gene lost 1 base, with 13 bases spanning the gap. For the CDR3, the DNA is TGTGCCAGCAGCTACACAGGGACGGGTAACTATGGCTACACCTTC. Its protein product is CASSYTGTGNYGYTF. The full variable domain, completed using reference TRBV7-2 and TRBJ1-2, is GAGVSQSPSNKVTEKGKDVELRCDPISGHTALYWYRQSLGQGLEFLIYFQGNSAPDKSGLPSDRFSAERTGGSVSTLTIQRTQQEDSAVYLCASSYTGTGNYGYTFGSGTRLTVV.

This chain joins TRBV6-5 and TRBJ2-4; TRBD1 agrees at 9 bases. Trimming cost V 0 bases and J 5 bases; bases outside gene matches: 2. Germline V lookup: CDR1 MNHEY, CDR2 SVGAGI. The CDR3 covers 15 residues. This CDR3 reads CASSYSRTGENIQYF. The CDR3 DNA sequence: TGTGCCAGCAGTTACTCCAGGACAGGGGAAAACATTCAGTACTTC.

This sequence joins TRBV27 and TRBJ1-2, with TRBD1 matching 7 bases. This CDR3 comprises 14 residues. The V and J ends lost 3 bases and 7 bases, in that order; junction bases with no gene match: 8. Looked up from germline, CDR1 is MNHEY and CDR2 is SMNVEV (reference sequence). CDR3 bases: TGTGCCAGCAGTTTGAAGGGGGCACGGGGTGGCTACACCTTC. Translating it yields CASSLKGARGGYTF.

This chain joins TRBV5-1 and TRBJ2-3, with D hard to call. Trimming took 1 base from V and 5 from J, leaving 17 bases between them. Germline V CDR1 and CDR2: SGHRS, YFSETQ. The CDR3 spans 16 residues. DNA for the CDR3: TGCGCCAGCAGCTTGCCTCGAGGTGGATTCGGAGATACGCAGTATTTT. Its protein product is CASSLPRGGFGDTQYF.

This clone was found once. The CDR3 loop reads CASSQAGAYNYGYTF. The CDR3 nucleotides read TGTGCCAGCAGCCAAGCTGGGGCGTACAACTATGGCTACACCTTC. This sequence joins TRBV3-1 (or the pseudogene TRBV3-2) and TRBJ1-2; possible D gene TRBD1, 5 bases. Trimming pared 1 base from V and 2 bases from J, leaving 11 bases between. Germline assignment: CDR1 LGHDT and CDR2 YNNKEL (reference sequence). This CDR3 comprises 15 residues.

This chain connects TRBV4-1 to TRBJ1-2, with 7 bases aligning to TRBD1. The germline V gene encodes CDR1 MGHRA and CDR2 YSYEKL. The CDR3 length is 17 residues. Trimming cost V 4 bases and J 4 bases; bases outside gene matches: 15. CDR3 residues: CASSRKTGTDSPYGYTF. CDR3 nucleotide sequence: TGCGCCAGCAGCCGCAAAACCGGGACAGATAGTCCCTATGGCTACACCTTC.

This chain uses TRBV18 with TRBJ2-3; D gene ambiguous. The CDR3 is 12 residues long. The germline V gene encodes CDR1 KGHSH and CDR2 LQKENI. Trimming left V 2 bases short and J 5 bases short, with 5 bases between. CDR3 nucleotide sequence: TGTGCCAGCTCACCAATAAAAGATACGCAGTATTTT. This translates into CASSPIKDTQYF.

This chain connects TRBV9 to TRBJ2-7; D is undetermined. CDR3 length: 14 amino acids. CDR1 is SGDLS and CDR2 is YYNGEE in the germline V gene. The V and J ends lost 1 base and 2 bases respectively, with 10 bases between them. The CDR3 DNA reads as TGTGCCAGCAGCGTACTAGATTTAACCTACGAGCAGTACTTC. It specifies CASSVLDLTYEQYF.

The chain is built from TRBV11-1 and TRBJ1-2; D is ambiguous. Germline V lookup: CDR1 SGHAT, CDR2 FQDESV (reference sequence). Trimming pared 1 base from V and 3 bases from J, leaving 9 bases between. This CDR3 has 14 amino acids. In DNA form, the CDR3 reads TGTGCCAGCAGCTTAGGCCAGGAGGACTATGGCTACACCTTC. Translation: CASSLGQEDYGYTF.

The V call is TRBV7-9, the J call TRBJ1-5; unclear D gene. V lost 4 bases to trimming and J lost 1 base, with 11 bases between them. The germline CDR1 and CDR2 sequences are SEHNR and FQNEAQ (reference sequence). The CDR3 spans 15 residues. Here the CDR3 reads CASSYMEGSNQPQHF. The CDR3 coding sequence is TGTGCCAGCAGCTATATGGAGGGAAGCAATCAGCCCCAGCATTTT.

The rearrangement uses TRBV19 and TRBJ1-4; the D is unclear. The CDR3 sequence is 15 residues long. Between the trimmed V and J ends, which lost 4 bases and 6 bases, there was a span of 15 bases. The germline gives CDR1 LNHDA, CDR2 SQIVND (reference sequence). The CDR3: CASSTSLPRDEKLFF. In nucleotides, the CDR3 is TGTGCCAGTAGTACCAGCTTACCTCGGGATGAAAAACTGTTTTTT.

This clone appeared once. The J gene is TRBJ1-4, the V gene TRBV5-1; unclear D gene. The CDR3 spans 14 residues. The V end lost 5 bases, the J end lost 2 bases, and 10 bases lay between the germline ends. The V gene's germline CDR1 is SGHRS and CDR2 YFSETQ. The CDR3 sequence: CASRPRLTNEKLFF. The CDR3 region has the DNA TGCGCCAGCAGACCCAGGCTTACTAATGAAAAACTGTTTTTT.

The V and J genes are TRBV18 and TRBJ2-2, with D unclear. In germline, CDR1 is KGHSH, CDR2 LQKENI. Trimming took 6 bases from V and 6 from J, leaving 14 bases between them. There are 14 residues in the CDR3. The CDR3 coding sequence is TGTGCCAGCTCCCTTCCGAGGAGTGCCGGGGAGCTGTTTTTT. Translation: CASSLPRSAGELFF.

The V gene is TRBV7-8, the J gene TRBJ2-1; 16 bases map to TRBD2. The germline CDR1 and CDR2 sequences are SGHVS and FQNEAQ. The CDR3 has 17 residues. With V trimmed by 5 bases and J by 7 bases, 8 bases remained unmatched. The CDR3 region is CASSLGLAGGPGNEQFF. Written as DNA, the CDR3 is TGTGCCAGCAGCCTGGGACTAGCGGGGGGGCCGGGGAATGAGCAGTTCTTC.

V and J are TRBV5-5 and TRBJ1-5; D unclear. The germline CDR1 and CDR2 sequences are SGHKS and YYEKEE (reference sequence). V dropped 0 bases and J dropped 5 bases, with 12 bases sitting between them. The CDR3 loop spans 15 amino acids. Here the CDR3 DNA reads TGTGCCAGCAGCTTGGCCCCAGAGGGTTATCAGCCCCAGCATTTT. It codes for CASSLAPEGYQPQHF.

The V call is TRBV2, the J call TRBJ1-5; D not certain. Trimming shortened V by 7 bases and J by 0 bases, and 13 bases separated the two germline ends. The CDR3 has 15 residues. The germline V gene has CDR1 SNHLY and CDR2 FYNNEI. The CDR3 loop reads CASTIDTYSNQPQHF. The CDR3 region has the DNA TGTGCCAGCACCATAGACACTTATAGCAATCAGCCCCAGCATTTT.

CDR3 loop: CASSQELKEVNTEAFF. CDR3 coding DNA: TGTGCCAGCAGCCAAGAGCTTAAGGAGGTGAACACTGAAGCTTTCTTT. The V gene is TRBV4-2, the J gene TRBJ1-1; D unclear. Germline V CDR1 and CDR2: LGHNA, YNFKEQ. The V end was cut by 0 bases, the J end by 0 bases, with 11 bases between. This CDR3 is 16 amino acids long.

The J gene is TRBJ1-1, the V gene TRBV18; 9 bases line up with TRBD1. V was clipped by 1 base and J by 10 bases; unmatched bases: 7. This CDR3 has 14 residues. Germline loops: CDR1 KGHSH, CDR2 LQKENI. The CDR3 sequence is CASSPLEGQGLAFF. The DNA of the CDR3 is TGTGCCAGCTCACCACTGGAGGGACAGGGCTTAGCTTTCTTT. The full variable domain, rest sourced from reference TRBV18 and TRBJ1-1, is NAGVMQNPRHLVRRRGQEARLRCSPMKGHSHVYWYRQLPEEGLKFMVYLQKENIIDESGMPKERFSAEFPKEGPSILRIQQVVRGDSAAYFCASSPLEGQGLAFFGQGTRLTVV.

The chain is built from TRBV14 and TRBJ2-7; 7 positions match TRBD2. The CDR3 has 15 residues. The ends lost 1 base at V and 3 bases at J; junction bases unmatched: 6. Germline V gives CDR1 SGHDN, CDR2 FVKESK. CDR3 nucleotides: TGTGCCAGCAGCCAAGGGCCGGGGGGTGTCTACGAGCAGTACTTC. The encoded protein is CASSQGPGGVYEQYF.

The chain carries TRBV6-1 and TRBJ2-2; unclear D gene. There are 12 residues in the CDR3. The germline V and J ends were trimmed by 5 bases and 3 bases, with 4 bases remaining between them. CDR1 MNHNS and CDR2 SASEGT come from the germline V gene. CDR3 sequence reads: CASSLDTGELFF. Written as DNA, the CDR3 is TGTGCCAGCAGTCTAGACACCGGGGAGCTGTTTTTT.

Only one count was recorded for this clone. The J gene is TRBJ1-6, the V gene TRBV30, with D possibly being TRBD1 (5 bases). Germline CDR1 reads GTSNPN; CDR2 reads SVGIG (reference sequence). Trimming took 0 bases from V and 10 from J, leaving 16 bases between them. The CDR3 length is 15 residues. The CDR3 spells CAWSVTGGIRSPLHF. Written as DNA, the CDR3 is TGTGCCTGGAGTGTAACTGGGGGGATCCGATCACCCCTCCACTTT.

This chain links TRBV20-1 with TRBJ2-3; tentative D call: TRBD1 (5 bases). CDR1 DFQATT and CDR2 SNEGSKA come from the germline V gene (reference sequence). With 6 bases removed from V and 5 bases from J, the gap between germline ends came to 6 bases. This CDR3 has 10 residues. CDR3 protein: CSAQGDTQYF. The CDR3 DNA is TGCAGTGCCCAGGGAGATACGCAGTATTTT.

The chain carries TRBV25-1 and TRBJ2-7; 9 bases map to TRBD1. The CDR3 consists of 15 residues. Trimming took 1 base from V and 6 from J; bases not matched to a gene: 7. Germline V gene sequence: CDR1 MGHDK, CDR2 SYGVNS. CDR3 bases: TGTGCCAGCAGTGAATCCGGGACAGGGATCGGCGAGCAGTACTTC. This codes for CASSESGTGIGEQYF.